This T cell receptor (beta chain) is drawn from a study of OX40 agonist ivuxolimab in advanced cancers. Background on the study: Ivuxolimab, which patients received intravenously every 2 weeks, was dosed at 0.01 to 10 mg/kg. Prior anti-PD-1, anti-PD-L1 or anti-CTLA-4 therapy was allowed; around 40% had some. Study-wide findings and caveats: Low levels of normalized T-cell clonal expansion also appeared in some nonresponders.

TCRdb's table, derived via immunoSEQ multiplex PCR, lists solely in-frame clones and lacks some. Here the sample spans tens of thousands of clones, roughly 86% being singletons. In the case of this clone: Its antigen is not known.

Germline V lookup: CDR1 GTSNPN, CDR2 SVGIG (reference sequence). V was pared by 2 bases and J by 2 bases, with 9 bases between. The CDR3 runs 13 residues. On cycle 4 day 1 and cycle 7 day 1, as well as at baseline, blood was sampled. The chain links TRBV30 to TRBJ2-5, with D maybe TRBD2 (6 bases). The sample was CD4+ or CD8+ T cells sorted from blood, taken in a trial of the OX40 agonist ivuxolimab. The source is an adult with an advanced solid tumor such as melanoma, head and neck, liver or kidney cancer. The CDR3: CAWSQGTQETQYF. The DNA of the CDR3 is TGTGCCTGGAGTCAAGGGACTCAAGAGACCCAGTACTTC.